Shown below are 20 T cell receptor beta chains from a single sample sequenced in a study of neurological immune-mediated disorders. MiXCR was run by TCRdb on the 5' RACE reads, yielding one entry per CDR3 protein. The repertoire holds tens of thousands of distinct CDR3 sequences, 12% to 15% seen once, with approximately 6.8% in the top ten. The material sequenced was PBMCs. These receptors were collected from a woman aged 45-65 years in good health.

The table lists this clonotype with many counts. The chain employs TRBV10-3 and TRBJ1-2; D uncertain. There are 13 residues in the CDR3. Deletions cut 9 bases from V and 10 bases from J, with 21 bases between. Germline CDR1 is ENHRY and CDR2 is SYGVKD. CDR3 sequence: CAIREKESDFYTF. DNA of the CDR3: TGTGCCATAAGGGAGAAAGAATCGGACTTCTACACCTTC.

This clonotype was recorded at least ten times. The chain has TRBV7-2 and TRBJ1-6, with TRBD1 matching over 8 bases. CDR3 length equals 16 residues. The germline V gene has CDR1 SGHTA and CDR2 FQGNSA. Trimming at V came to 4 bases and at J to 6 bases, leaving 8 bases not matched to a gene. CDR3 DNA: TGTGCCAGCAGCTCCGCCCCGGGACAGGCTAATTCACCCCTCCACTTT. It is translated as CASSSAPGQANSPLHF.

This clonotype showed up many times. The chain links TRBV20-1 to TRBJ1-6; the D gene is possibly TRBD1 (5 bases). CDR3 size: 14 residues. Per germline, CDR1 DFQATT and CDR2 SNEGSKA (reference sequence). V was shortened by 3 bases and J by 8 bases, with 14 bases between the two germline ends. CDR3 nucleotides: TGCAGTGCTAGGTCGGTCACAGGCGATTCACCCCTCCACTTT. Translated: CSARSVTGDSPLHF.

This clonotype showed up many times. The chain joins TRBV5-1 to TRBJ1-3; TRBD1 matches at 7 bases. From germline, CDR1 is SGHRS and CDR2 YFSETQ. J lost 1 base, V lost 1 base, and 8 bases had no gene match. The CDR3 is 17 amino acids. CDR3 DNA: TGCGCCAGCAGCTTGAACAAGGGACAGATTTCTGGAAACACCATATATTTT. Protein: CASSLNKGQISGNTIYF.

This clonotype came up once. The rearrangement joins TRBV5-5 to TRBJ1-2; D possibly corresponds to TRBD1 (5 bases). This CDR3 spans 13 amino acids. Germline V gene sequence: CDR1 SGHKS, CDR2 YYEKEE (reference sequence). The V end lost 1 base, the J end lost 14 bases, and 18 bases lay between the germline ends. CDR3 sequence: CASSLLGRQPQTF. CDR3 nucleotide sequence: TGTGCCAGCAGCTTGTTGGGGAGACAGCCGCAGACCTTC.

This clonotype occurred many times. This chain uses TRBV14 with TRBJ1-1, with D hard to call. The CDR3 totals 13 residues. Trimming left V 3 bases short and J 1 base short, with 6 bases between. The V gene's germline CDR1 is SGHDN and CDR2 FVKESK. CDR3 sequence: CASSHRRNTEAFF. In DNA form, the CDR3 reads TGTGCCAGCAGCCACCGACGGAACACTGAAGCTTTCTTT.

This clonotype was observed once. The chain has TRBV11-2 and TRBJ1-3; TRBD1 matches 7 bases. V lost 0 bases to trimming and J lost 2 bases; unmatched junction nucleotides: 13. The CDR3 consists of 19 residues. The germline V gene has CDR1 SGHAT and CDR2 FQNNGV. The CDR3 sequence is CASSLDPQAGGATGNTIYF. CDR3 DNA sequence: TGTGCCAGCAGCTTAGACCCCCAGGCAGGGGGGGCTACTGGAAACACCATATATTTT.

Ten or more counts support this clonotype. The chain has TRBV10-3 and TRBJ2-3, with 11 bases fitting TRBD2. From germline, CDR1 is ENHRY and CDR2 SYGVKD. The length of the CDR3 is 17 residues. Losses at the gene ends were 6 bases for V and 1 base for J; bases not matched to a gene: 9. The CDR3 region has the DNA TGTGCCATCAGCATAACCGGGACTAGCGGCCGCACAGATACGCAGTATTTT. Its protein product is CAISITGTSGRTDTQYF.

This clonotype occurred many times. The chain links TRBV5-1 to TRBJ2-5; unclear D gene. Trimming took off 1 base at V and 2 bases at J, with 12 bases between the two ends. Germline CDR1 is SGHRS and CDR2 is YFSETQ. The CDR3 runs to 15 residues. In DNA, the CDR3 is TGCGCCAGCAGCTTGTACGGGTTCGAACAAGAGACCCAGTACTTC. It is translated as CASSLYGFEQETQYF.

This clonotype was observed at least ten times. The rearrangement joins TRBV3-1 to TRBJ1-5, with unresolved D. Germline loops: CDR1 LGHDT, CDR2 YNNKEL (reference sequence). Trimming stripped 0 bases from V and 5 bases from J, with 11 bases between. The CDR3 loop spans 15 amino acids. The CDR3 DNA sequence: TGTGCCAGCAGCCAAGAATATTTGGGAGATCAGCCCCAGCATTTT. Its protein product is CASSQEYLGDQPQHF.

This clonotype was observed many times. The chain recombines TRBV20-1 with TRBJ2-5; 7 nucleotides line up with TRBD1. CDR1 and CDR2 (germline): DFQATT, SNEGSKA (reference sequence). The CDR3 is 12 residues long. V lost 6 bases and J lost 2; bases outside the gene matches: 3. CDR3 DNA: TGCAGTGCGGGGGACAGACAAGAGACCCAGTACTTC. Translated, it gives CSAGDRQETQYF.

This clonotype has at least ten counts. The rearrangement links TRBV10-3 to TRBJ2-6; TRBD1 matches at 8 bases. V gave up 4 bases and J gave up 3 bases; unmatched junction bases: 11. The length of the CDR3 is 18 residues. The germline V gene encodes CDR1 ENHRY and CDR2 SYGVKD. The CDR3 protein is CAISAGQASLGGANVLTF. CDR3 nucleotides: TGTGCCATCAGTGCGGGACAGGCCTCTCTTGGTGGGGCCAACGTCCTGACTTTC.

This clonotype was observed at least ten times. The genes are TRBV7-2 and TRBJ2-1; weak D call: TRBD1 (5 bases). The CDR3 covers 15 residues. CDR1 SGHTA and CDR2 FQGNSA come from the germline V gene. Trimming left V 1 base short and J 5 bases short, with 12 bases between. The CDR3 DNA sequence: TGTGCCAGCAGCTTAGAGTGGGGCCGGAACAATGAGCAGTTCTTC. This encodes CASSLEWGRNNEQFF. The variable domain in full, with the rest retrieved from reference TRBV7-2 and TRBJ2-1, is GAGVSQSPSNKVTEKGKDVELRCDPISGHTALYWYRQSLGQGLEFLIYFQGNSAPDKSGLPSDRFSAERTGGSVSTLTIQRTQQEDSAVYLCASSLEWGRNNEQFFGPGTRLTVL.

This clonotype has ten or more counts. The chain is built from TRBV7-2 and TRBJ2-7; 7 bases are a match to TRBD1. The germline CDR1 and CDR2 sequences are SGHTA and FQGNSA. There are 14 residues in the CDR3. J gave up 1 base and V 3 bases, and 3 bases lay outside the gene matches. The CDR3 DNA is TGTGCCAGCAGCTTGCCGGGACAGTCCTACGAGCAGTACTTC. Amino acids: CASSLPGQSYEQYF.

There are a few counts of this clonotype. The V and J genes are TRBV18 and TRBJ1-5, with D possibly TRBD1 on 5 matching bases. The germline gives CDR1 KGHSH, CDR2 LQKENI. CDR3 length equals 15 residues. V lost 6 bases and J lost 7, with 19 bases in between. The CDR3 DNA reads TGTGCCAGCTCCCGACCGGATGGGGGAGGACAGCCCCAGCATTTT. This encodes CASSRPDGGGQPQHF.

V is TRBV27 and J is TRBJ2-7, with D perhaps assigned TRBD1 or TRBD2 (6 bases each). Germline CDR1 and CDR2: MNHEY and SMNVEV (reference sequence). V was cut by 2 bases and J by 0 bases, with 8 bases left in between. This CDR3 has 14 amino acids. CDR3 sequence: CASSLRGDSYEQYF. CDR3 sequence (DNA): TGTGCCAGCAGTTTAAGGGGGGACTCCTACGAGCAGTACTTC.

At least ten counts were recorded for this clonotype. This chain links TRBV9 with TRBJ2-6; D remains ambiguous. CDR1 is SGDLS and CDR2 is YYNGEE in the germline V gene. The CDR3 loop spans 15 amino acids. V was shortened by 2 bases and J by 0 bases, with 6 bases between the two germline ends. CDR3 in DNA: TGTGCCAGCAGCGTTAGAAGCTCTGGGGCCAACGTCCTGACTTTC. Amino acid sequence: CASSVRSSGANVLTF.

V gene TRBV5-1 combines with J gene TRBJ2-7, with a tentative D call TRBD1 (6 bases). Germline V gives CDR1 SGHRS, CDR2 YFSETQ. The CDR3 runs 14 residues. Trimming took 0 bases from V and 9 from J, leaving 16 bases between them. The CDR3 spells CASSLAGVGSWQYF. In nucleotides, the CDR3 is TGCGCCAGCAGCTTGGCAGGGGTAGGTTCCTGGCAGTACTTC. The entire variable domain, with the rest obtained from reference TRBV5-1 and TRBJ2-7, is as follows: KAGVTQTPRYLIKTRGQQVTLSCSPISGHRSVSWYQQTPGQGLQFLFEYFSETQRNKGNFPGRFSGRQFSNSRSEMNVSTLELGDSALYLCASSLAGVGSWQYFGPGTRLTVT.

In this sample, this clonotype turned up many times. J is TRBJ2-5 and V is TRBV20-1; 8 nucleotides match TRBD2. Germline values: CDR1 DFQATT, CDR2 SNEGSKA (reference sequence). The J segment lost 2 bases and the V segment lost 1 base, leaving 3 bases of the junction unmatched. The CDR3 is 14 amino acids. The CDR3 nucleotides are TGCAGTGCTAGAGTAGCGGGAACTCAAGAGACCCAGTACTTC. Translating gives CSARVAGTQETQYF.

The CDR3 DNA sequence: TGTGCCAGCAGCGTTGACAGCACTGAAGCTTTCTTT. It yields the protein CASSVDSTEAFF. The rearrangement uses TRBV7-9 and TRBJ1-1; D is perhaps TRBD1 (5 bases). CDR1 is SEHNR and CDR2 is FQNEAQ in the germline V gene (reference sequence). The V and J ends lost 5 bases and 4 bases respectively, with 8 bases between them. The CDR3 contains 12 residues.